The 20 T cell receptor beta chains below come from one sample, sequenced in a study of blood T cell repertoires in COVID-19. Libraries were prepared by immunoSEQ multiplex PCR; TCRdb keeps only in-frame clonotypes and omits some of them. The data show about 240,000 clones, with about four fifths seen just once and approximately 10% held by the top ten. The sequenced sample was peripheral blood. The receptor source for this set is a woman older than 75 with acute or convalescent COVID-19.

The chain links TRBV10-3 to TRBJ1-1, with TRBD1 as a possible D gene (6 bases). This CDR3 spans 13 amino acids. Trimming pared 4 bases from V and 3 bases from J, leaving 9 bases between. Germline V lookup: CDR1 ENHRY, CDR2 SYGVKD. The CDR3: CAISAQGYTEAFF. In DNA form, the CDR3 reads TGTGCCATCAGTGCACAGGGCTACACTGAAGCTTTCTTT.

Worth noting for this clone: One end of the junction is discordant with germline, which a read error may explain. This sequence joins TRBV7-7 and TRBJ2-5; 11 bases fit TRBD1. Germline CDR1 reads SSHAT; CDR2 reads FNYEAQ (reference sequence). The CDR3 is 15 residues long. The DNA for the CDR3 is TGTGCTAGCAGCCCGGACAGGGGGCTAAGTGAGACCCAGTACTTC. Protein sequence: CASSPDRGLSETQYF.

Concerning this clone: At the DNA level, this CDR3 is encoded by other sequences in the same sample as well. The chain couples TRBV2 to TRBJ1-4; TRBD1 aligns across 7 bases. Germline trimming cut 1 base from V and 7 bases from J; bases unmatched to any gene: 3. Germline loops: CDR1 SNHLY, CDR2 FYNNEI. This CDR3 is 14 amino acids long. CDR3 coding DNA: TGTGCCAGCAGTGAAGGGCAGGGGGGTGAAAAACTGTTTTTT. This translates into CASSEGQGGEKLFF.

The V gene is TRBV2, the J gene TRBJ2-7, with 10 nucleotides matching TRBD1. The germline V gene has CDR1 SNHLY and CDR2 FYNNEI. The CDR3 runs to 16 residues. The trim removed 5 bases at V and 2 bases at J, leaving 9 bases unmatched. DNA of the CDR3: TGTGCCAGCAGTCCTCCTGGGGACAGGGGAGCCTACGAGCAGTACTTC. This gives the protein CASSPPGDRGAYEQYF.

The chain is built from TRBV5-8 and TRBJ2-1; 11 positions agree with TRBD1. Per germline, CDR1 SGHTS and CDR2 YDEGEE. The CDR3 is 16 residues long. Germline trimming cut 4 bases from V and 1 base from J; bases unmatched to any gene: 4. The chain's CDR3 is CASSPRDRGSYNEQFF. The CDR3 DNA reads TGTGCCAGCAGCCCCCGGGACAGGGGGTCCTACAATGAGCAGTTCTTC.

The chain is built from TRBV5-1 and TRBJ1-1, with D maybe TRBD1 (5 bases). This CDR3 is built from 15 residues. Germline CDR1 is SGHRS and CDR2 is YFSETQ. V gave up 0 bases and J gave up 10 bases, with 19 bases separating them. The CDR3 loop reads CASSLEESGQGRAFF. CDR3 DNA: TGCGCCAGCAGCTTGGAGGAGAGTGGGCAGGGTCGAGCTTTCTTT. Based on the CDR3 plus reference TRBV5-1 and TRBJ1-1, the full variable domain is KAGVTQTPRYLIKTRGQQVTLSCSPISGHRSVSWYQQTPGQGLQFLFEYFSETQRNKGNFPGRFSGRQFSNSRSEMNVSTLELGDSALYLCASSLEESGQGRAFFGQGTRLTVV.

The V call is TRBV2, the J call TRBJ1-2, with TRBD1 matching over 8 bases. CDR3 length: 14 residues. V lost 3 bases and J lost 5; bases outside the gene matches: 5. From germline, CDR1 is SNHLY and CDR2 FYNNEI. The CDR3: CASSEGQVRYGYTF. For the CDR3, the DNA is TGTGCCAGCAGTGAGGGACAGGTTCGATATGGCTACACCTTC.

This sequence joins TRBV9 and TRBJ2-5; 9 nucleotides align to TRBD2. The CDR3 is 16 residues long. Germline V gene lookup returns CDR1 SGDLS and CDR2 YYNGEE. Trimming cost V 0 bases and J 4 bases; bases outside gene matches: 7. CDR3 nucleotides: TGTGCCAGCAGCGTAGGGGCGGGGGGGCTCGGAGAGACCCAGTACTTC. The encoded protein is CASSVGAGGLGETQYF. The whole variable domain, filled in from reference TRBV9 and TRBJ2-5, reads DSGVTQTPKHLITATGQRVTLRCSPRSGDLSVYWYQQSLDQGLQFLIQYYNGEERAKGNILERFSAQQFPDLHSELNLSSLELGDSALYFCASSVGAGGLGETQYFGPGTRLLVL.

The CDR3 sequence: CASTETGGSNQPQHF. CDR3 in DNA: TGTGCCAGCACCGAGACAGGTGGGAGCAATCAGCCCCAGCATTTT. This chain links TRBV2 with TRBJ1-5; D possibly corresponds to TRBD1 (6 bases). The CDR3 spans 15 residues. Germline V gene data show CDR1 as SNHLY and CDR2 as FYNNEI. Trimming shortened V by 7 bases and J by 1 base, and 14 bases separated the two germline ends. Combining the CDR3 with reference TRBV2 and TRBJ1-5 gives the whole variable domain EPEVTQTPSHQVTQMGQEVILRCVPISNHLYFYWYRQILGQKVEFLVSFYNNEISEKSEIFDDQFSVERPDGSNFTLKIRSTKLEDSAMYFCASTETGGSNQPQHFGDGTRLSIL.

The CDR3 loop is CAWSSASGGFNIQYF. CDR3 sequence (DNA): TGTGCCTGGAGTTCGGCTAGCGGGGGGTTTAACATTCAGTACTTC. The chain carries TRBV30 and TRBJ2-4; 11 bases map to TRBD2. This CDR3 has 15 amino acids. V dropped 2 bases and J dropped 7; count of bases not matched to a gene: 7. CDR1 is GTSNPN, CDR2 SVGIG, per germline (reference sequence).

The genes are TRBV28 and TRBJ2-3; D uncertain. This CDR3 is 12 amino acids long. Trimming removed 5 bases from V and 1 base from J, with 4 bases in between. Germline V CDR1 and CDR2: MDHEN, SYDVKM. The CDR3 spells CASSLRTDTQYF. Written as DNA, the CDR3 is TGTGCCAGCAGTCTCCGCACAGATACGCAGTATTTT. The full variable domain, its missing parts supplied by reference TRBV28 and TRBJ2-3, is DVKVTQSSRYLVKRTGEKVFLECVQDMDHENMFWYRQDPGLGLRLIYFSYDVKMKEKGDIPEGYSVSREKKERFSLILESASTNQTSMYLCASSLRTDTQYFGPGTRLTVL.

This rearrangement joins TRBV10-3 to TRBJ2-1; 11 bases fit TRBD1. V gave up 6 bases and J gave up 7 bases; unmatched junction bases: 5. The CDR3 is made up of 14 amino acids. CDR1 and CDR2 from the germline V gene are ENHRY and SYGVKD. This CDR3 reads CAIRLDRGLNEQFF. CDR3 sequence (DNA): TGTGCCATCAGGTTGGACAGGGGGCTTAATGAGCAGTTCTTC.

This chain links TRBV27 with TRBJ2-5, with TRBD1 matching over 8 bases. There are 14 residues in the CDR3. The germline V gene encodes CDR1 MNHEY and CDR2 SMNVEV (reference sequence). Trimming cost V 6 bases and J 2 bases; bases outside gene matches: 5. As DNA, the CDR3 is TGTGCCAGCAGCCGGGACAGGATACAAGAGACCCAGTACTTC. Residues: CASSRDRIQETQYF.

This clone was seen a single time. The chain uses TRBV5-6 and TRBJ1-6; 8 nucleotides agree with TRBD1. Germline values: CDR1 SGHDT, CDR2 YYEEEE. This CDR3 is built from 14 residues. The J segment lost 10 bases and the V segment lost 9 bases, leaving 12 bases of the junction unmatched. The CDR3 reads CANPRQGLKSPLHF. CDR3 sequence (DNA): TGTGCCAACCCCCGACAGGGGCTAAAATCACCCCTCCACTTT.

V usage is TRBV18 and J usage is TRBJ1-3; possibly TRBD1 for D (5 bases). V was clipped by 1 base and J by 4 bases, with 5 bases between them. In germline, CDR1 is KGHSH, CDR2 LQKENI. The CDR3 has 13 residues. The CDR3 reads CASSPQGGNTIYF. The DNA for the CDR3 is TGTGCCAGCTCACCACAGGGGGGAAACACCATATATTTT.

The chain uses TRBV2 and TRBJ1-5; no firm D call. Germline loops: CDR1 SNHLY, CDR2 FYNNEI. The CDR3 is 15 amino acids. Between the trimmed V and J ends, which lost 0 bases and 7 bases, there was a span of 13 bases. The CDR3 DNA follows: TGTGCCAGCAGTGAAGCCCCTGGTGGGAGCCAGCCCCAGCATTTT. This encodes CASSEAPGGSQPQHF.

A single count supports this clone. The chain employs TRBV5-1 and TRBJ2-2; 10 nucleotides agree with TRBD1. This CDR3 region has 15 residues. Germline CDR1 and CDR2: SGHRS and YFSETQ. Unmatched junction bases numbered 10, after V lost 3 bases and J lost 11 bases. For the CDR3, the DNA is TGCGCCAGCAGCTCTAGGACAGGGGGAGGCGGTGAGCTGTTTTTT. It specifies CASSSRTGGGGELFF.

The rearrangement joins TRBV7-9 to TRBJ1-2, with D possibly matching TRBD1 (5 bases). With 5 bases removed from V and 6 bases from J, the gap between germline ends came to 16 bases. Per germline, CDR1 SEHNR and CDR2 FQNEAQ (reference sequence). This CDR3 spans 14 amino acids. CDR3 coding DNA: TGTGCCAGCAGCCCCCCGGGAGGGGCAAATGGCTACACCTTC. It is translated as CASSPPGGANGYTF.

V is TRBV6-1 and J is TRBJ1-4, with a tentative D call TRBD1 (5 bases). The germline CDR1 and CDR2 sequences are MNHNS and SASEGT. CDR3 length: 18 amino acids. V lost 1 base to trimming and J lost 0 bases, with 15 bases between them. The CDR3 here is CASSEGGRRFATNEKLFF. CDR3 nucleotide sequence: TGTGCCAGCAGTGAAGGGGGCAGGCGATTTGCAACTAATGAAAAACTGTTTTTT.

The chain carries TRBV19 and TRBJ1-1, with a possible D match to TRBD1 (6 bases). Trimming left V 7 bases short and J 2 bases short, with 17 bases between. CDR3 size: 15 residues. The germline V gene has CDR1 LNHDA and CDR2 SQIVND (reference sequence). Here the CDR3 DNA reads TGTGCCAGTACCACCAGGACAGTTTTCAACACTGAAGCTTTCTTT. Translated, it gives CASTTRTVFNTEAFF.